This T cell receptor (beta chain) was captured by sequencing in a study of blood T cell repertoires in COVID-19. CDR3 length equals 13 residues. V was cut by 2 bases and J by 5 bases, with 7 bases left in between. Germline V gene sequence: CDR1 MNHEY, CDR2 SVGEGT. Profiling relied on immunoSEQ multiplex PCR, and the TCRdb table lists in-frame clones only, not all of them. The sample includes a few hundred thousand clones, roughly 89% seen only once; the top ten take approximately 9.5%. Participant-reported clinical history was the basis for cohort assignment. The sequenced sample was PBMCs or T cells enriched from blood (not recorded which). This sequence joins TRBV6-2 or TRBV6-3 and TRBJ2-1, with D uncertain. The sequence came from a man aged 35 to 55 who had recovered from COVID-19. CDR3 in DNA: TGTGCCAGCAGTTACCATCGAGACAATGAGCAGTTCTTC. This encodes CASSYHRDNEQFF.